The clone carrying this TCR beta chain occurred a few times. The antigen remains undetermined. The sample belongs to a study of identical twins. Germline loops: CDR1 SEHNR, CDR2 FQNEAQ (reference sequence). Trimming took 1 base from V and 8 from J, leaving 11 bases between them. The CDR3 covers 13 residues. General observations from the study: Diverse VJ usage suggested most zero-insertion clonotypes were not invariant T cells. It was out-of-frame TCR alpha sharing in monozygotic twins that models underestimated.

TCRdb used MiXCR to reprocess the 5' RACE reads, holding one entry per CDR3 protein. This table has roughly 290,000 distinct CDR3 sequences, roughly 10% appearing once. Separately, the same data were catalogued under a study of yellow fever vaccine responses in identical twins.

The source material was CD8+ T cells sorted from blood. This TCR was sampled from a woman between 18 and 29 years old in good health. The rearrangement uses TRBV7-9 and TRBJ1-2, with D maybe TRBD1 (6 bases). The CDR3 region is CASSLEQGGGYTF. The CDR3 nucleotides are TGTGCCAGCAGCTTAGAACAGGGCGGCGGCTACACCTTC.